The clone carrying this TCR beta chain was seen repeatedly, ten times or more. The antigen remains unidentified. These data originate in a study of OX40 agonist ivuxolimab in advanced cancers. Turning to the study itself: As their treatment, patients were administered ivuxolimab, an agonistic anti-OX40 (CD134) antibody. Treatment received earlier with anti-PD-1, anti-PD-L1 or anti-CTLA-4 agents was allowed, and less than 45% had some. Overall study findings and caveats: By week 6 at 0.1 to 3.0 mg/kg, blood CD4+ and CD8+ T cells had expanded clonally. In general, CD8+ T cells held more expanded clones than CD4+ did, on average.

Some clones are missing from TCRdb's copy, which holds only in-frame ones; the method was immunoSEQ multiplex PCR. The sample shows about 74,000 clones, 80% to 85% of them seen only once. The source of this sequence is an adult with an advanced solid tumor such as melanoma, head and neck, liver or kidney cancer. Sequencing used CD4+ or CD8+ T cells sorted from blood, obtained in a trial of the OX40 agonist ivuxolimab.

CDR3 protein: CASRSKDESYGYTF. CDR3 nucleotide sequence: TGTGCCAGCAGGTCAAAGGACGAATCCTATGGCTACACCTTC. This sequence joins TRBV7-2 and TRBJ1-2; no firm D call. The length of the CDR3 is 14 residues. Germline V gene sequence: CDR1 SGHTA, CDR2 FQGNSA. V was pared by 6 bases and J by 4 bases, with 15 bases between. Filled out from reference TRBV7-2 and TRBJ1-2, the complete variable domain reads GAGVSQSPSNKVTEKGKDVELRCDPISGHTALYWYRQSLGQGLEFLIYFQGNSAPDKSGLPSDRFSAERTGGSVSTLTIQRTQQEDSAVYLCASRSKDESYGYTFGSGTRLTVV.